These T cell receptor beta chains were read from a single sample in a study of naive CD8 T cells in extremely preterm neonates. Method: immunoSEQ multiplex PCR; TCRdb's copy keeps in-frame clones and lacks some. The sample lists about 5,900 clones; 95% to 98% were seen once. Sequenced material: naive CD8+ T cells from blood. Receptor source: a human donor in good health. Each CDR3 is given with its conserved first and last residue. The D gene is left open where the match is weak. Clone size is stated in some rows and not others, as once, few, many or a class when expanded.

cdr3_nt | cdr3_aa | clone_size | j_call | v_call | d_call
TGTGCCAGCAGCCCTAACAGGGTTGGCAATCAGCCCCAGCATTTT | CASSPNRVGNQPQHF | . | TRBJ1-5 | TRBV7-8 | .
TGTGCCAGCATCCTTGGGCCTTACAGCACAGATACGCAGTATTTT | CASILGPYSTDTQYF | few | TRBJ2-3 | TRBV7-2 | .
TGCGCCAGCAGCCAAGGTCAGGGGGTCACTGAAGCTTTCTTT | CASSQGQGVTEAFF | . | TRBJ1-1 | TRBV4-1 | TRBD1
TGTGCCAGCAGCTTAAGGACAGGTGCCTACGAGCAGTACTTC | CASSLRTGAYEQYF | . | TRBJ2-7 | TRBV11-2 | TRBD1
TGTGCCAGTAGCCAGGAGGCGGGAGATGGGTACGAGCAGTACTTC | CASSQEAGDGYEQYF | . | TRBJ2-7 | TRBV19 | TRBD2
TGTGCCTGGAAAAAGGCGGAGACGGACACCGGGGAGCTGTTTTTT | CAWKKAETDTGELFF | . | TRBJ2-2 | TRBV30 | .
TGTGCCAGCCGGGGGACTGAAGCTTTCTTT | CASRGTEAFF | . | TRBJ1-1 | TRBV2 | .
TGTGCCAGCAGGCGGACAGGGGAGCCCTACAATGAGCAGTTCTTC | CASRRTGEPYNEQFF | . | TRBJ2-1 | TRBV6-1 | TRBD1
TGTGCCAGCAGTTATTCTACCGGTCGAGCTAACTATGGCTACACCTTC | CASSYSTGRANYGYTF | . | TRBJ1-2 | TRBV6-6 | .
TGTGCCAGCAGGTCTAGGTTGCTACAACACGCACGAAACACCATATATTTT | CASRSRLLQHARNTIYF | . | TRBJ1-3 | TRBV21-1 | .
TGTGCCAGCAGTCTAGCGGGAGGGACCTTTGATGAGCAGTTCTTC | CASSLAGGTFDEQFF | . | TRBJ2-1 | TRBV27 | TRBD2
TGTGCCAGCCAGTTTTCCTCCAGGGGGCACACTGAAGCTTTCTTT | CASQFSSRGHTEAFF | . | TRBJ1-1 | TRBV6-1 | TRBD1
TGTGCCAGTAGTCCCCCTTTAAACACCGGGGAGCTGTTTTTT | CASSPPLNTGELFF | . | TRBJ2-2 | TRBV19 | .
TGTGCCAGCAGTTCCGTCCCGGGGGAGACTAGCGGGAGTCTGTCCTACGAGCAGTACTTC | CASSSVPGETSGSLSYEQYF | . | TRBJ2-7 | TRBV28 | TRBD2
TGTGCCAGCAGGTTTCAGGGCAATGAGCAGTTCTTC | CASRFQGNEQFF | . | TRBJ2-1 | TRBV28 | .
TGTGCCAGCAGCCCGACAGGGTACCCCTACAATGAGCAGTTCTTC | CASSPTGYPYNEQFF | . | TRBJ2-1 | TRBV9 | TRBD1
TGTGCCAGCAGTCCTGCCTCAGACAGGAGCTCCTACAATGAGCAGTTCTTC | CASSPASDRSSYNEQFF | . | TRBJ2-1 | TRBV5-6 | .
TGTGCCAGCAGCGCTCCTACCAAGAGTAGTACCAACACCGGGGAGCTGTTTTTT | CASSAPTKSSTNTGELFF | . | TRBJ2-2 | TRBV9 | .
TGTGCCAGCAGCGAAACAAACCGGGACTCATCCCCGAACACCGGGGAGCTGTTTTTT | CASSETNRDSSPNTGELFF | . | TRBJ2-2 | TRBV9 | .
TGTGCCACCAGCAGGGACAGGGTGCTAACCAATGAGCAGTTCTTC | CATSRDRVLTNEQFF | . | TRBJ2-1 | TRBV15 | TRBD1
TGTGCCTGGAGTGAAGGGCTAGCGGCTCACTACGAGCAGTACTTC | CAWSEGLAAHYEQYF | . | TRBJ2-7 | TRBV30 | TRBD2
TGTGCCTGGACCCCCTCGGCGGCTCCCTACGAGCAGTACTTC | CAWTPSAAPYEQYF | . | TRBJ2-7 | TRBV30 | .
TGTGCCAGCAGCGTAGCTACGGGGAACACTGAAGCTTTCTTT | CASSVATGNTEAFF | . | TRBJ1-1 | TRBV9 | .
TGTGCCAGCAGCGTAGGACAGGGGTCCTGGGCGAATGAGCAGTTCTTC | CASSVGQGSWANEQFF | . | TRBJ2-1 | TRBV9 | TRBD1
TGTGCCAGCAGTTACGCGTCGGGACTTCGCACCGGGGAGCTGTTTTTT | CASSYASGLRTGELFF | . | TRBJ2-2 | TRBV6-6 | .
TGCGCCAGCAGCCCTAGCGGGCCCTCCTACGAGCAGTACTTC | CASSPSGPSYEQYF | . | TRBJ2-7 | TRBV4-1 | TRBD2
TGTGCCTGGAGCCCTGAAGCGGGAGTATCAGATACGCAGTATTTT | CAWSPEAGVSDTQYF | . | TRBJ2-3 | TRBV30 | TRBD2
TGTGCCAGCAGTCACGGAGTCGGGAGCTCCTACGAGCAGTACTTC | CASSHGVGSSYEQYF | . | TRBJ2-7 | TRBV28 | .
TGTGCCAGCAGTTACTCTTCGGGAAATGAAAAACTGTTTTTT | CASSYSSGNEKLFF | . | TRBJ1-4 | TRBV6-5 | .
TGTGCCAGCAGTTTAGCTAGCGGGAGTACAGATACGCAGTATTTT | CASSLASGSTDTQYF | . | TRBJ2-3 | TRBV27 | TRBD2
TGTGCCAGCAGTGAAGGGGCAACTAATGAAAAACTGTTTTTT | CASSEGATNEKLFF | . | TRBJ1-4 | TRBV9 | .
TGTGCCAGCAGTTACGGCTCTTACTACGAGCAGTACTTC | CASSYGSYYEQYF | . | TRBJ2-7 | TRBV6-5 | .
TGCGCCAGCAGCCCATCGGGACAGGTCTATGGCTACACCTTC | CASSPSGQVYGYTF | . | TRBJ1-2 | TRBV5-1 | TRBD1
TGTGCCAGCAGTTACCTTCTACTAGGGGGCGATGAGCAGTTCTTC | CASSYLLLGGDEQFF | once | TRBJ2-1 | TRBV6-6 | TRBD1
TGTGCCAGCAGTGAATCGGGGGGCCGGGGCAATCAGCCCCAGCATTTT | CASSESGGRGNQPQHF | . | TRBJ1-5 | TRBV6-1 | .
TGCGCCAGCAGCTCGGCAGGCAGCCTTCAAGAGACCCAGTACTTC | CASSSAGSLQETQYF | . | TRBJ2-5 | TRBV5-1 | .
TGTGCCAGCTGTCCTTACCGGGACAGGGGACTGGCGGTTACGGATACGCAGTATTTT | CASCPYRDRGLAVTDTQYF | . | TRBJ2-3 | TRBV11-2 | TRBD1
TGTGCCAGCTCACCAGGGGAGGTCTATGGCTACACCTTC | CASSPGEVYGYTF | . | TRBJ1-2 | TRBV18 | .
TGTGCCAGCAGTCCTAGCGGGAACTACAATGAGCAGTTCTTC | CASSPSGNYNEQFF | . | TRBJ2-1 | TRBV28 | TRBD2
TGTGCCAGCAGTGGTCTAGCGGGAGCAGGGGAGACCCAGTACTTC | CASSGLAGAGETQYF | . | TRBJ2-5 | TRBV2 | TRBD2
TGTGCCAGCAGTATTACCGGGACTAGCGCGTACAATGAGCAGTTCTTC | CASSITGTSAYNEQFF | . | TRBJ2-1 | TRBV6-6 | TRBD2
TGTGCCAGCAGTTTATCGGGGGACAGAGCTTACACCTTC | CASSLSGDRAYTF | once | TRBJ1-2 | TRBV27 | TRBD1
TGTGCCATCAGTGAGACAGGGGTGAACACCGGGGAGCTGTTTTTT | CAISETGVNTGELFF | . | TRBJ2-2 | TRBV10-3 | TRBD1
TGCGCCAGCAGTGACTACCACGAGCAGTACTTC | CASSDYHEQYF | . | TRBJ2-7 | TRBV10-2 | .
TGTGCCAGTAGCCCCGGGACAGACTACTACGAGCAGTACTTC | CASSPGTDYYEQYF | . | TRBJ2-7 | TRBV19 | TRBD1
TGTGCCAGCAGCTCCCTCACAGGGGATCTCACTGAAGCTTTCTTT | CASSSLTGDLTEAFF | . | TRBJ1-1 | TRBV11-2 | TRBD1
TGTGCCAGCAGCTTCGGACAGGGTGTTGGCGAGCAGTACTTC | CASSFGQGVGEQYF | . | TRBJ2-7 | TRBV11-2 | TRBD1
TGCAGTGTACGGGGAGTCTATGGCTACACCTTC | CSVRGVYGYTF | once | TRBJ1-2 | TRBV20-1 | .
TGTGCCAGCAGCTTAGCTAACAGGCCCTACGAGCAGTACTTC | CASSLANRPYEQYF | . | TRBJ2-7 | TRBV7-6 | .
TGTGCCTGGAATAGCGGGAGTGAGAATGAGCAGTTCTTC | CAWNSGSENEQFF | . | TRBJ2-1 | TRBV30 | TRBD2
TGTGCCAGCAGCTTGAGGACTAGCGGGTTTGATGAGCAGTTCTTC | CASSLRTSGFDEQFF | . | TRBJ2-1 | TRBV7-9 | TRBD2
TGTGCCAGCAGCCAAGATCAGACTAGGTACAATGAGCAGTTCTTC | CASSQDQTRYNEQFF | . | TRBJ2-1 | TRBV14 | .